This T cell receptor beta chain emerged from a study of metastatic and nonmetastatic thyroid tumors. Background on the study: Samples came from malignant and benign thyroid patients, and repertoires were compared across blood and tumor or nodule tissue. General study points: In both blood and tumor samples, TCR beta diversity was reported significantly higher for malignant than benign nodules.

To note about this clone: Its antigen is undetermined.

Until they underwent thyroid surgery, no patient had received any treatment. In the original workflow: For papillary thyroid cancer, a distant-metastasis classifier was constructed from CDR3 differences observed across clinicopathological groups. TCRdb re-analyzed the PCR reads through MiXCR. The V and J calls reflect TCRdb's pipeline rather than the authors' work. Of over 4,000 clones in the sample, more than 15% were seen once. The clonotype was recovered from a female donor with papillary thyroid cancer or a benign thyroid nodule (not recorded which). Some clones in this sample may be carry-over from other donors' samples. Sample: adjacent normal tissue.

CDR3: CSVPDKNNEQFF. CDR3 nucleotides: TGCAGCGTTCCTGACAAAAACAATGAGCAGTTCTTC. V and J are TRBV29-1 and TRBJ2-1; no clear D gene. Trimming took off 5 bases at V and 5 bases at J, with 10 bases between the two ends. This CDR3 has 12 residues. CDR1 is SQVTM, CDR2 ANQGSEA, per germline.